Below, 30 T cell receptor beta chains from the same sample are listed, as sequenced in a study of siplizumab effects on memory and regulatory T cells. Libraries were prepared by immunoSEQ multiplex PCR; TCRdb keeps only in-frame clonotypes and omits some of them. The sample lists about 87,000 clones, around 94% occurring once. Sequencing input: non-Treg CD4+ T cells sorted from blood. These receptors all stem from a human donor in good health.

The J gene is TRBJ1-1, the V gene TRBV18; 10 nucleotides align to TRBD1. This CDR3 region has 16 residues. With 1 base clipped from V and 5 bases from J, the junction kept 7 bases outside the gene matches. CDR1 and CDR2 from the germline V gene are KGHSH and LQKENI. CDR3 DNA: TGTGCCAGCTCACCACTAGGCGGACAGGGGGGAACTGAAGCTTTCTTT. It is translated as CASSPLGGQGGTEAFF.

The chain carries TRBV29-1 and TRBJ1-2; no clear D gene. The CDR3 loop spans 11 amino acids. V was cut by 4 bases and J by 5 bases, with 8 bases left in between. Germline loops: CDR1 SQVTM, CDR2 ANQGSEA. CDR3 sequence reads: CSVGEDYGYTF. In DNA form, the CDR3 reads TGCAGCGTTGGTGAGGATTATGGCTACACCTTC.

The chain carries TRBV10-3 and TRBJ1-1, with 7 positions matching TRBD1. The CDR3 is made up of 15 amino acids. Germline V gene data show CDR1 as ENHRY and CDR2 as SYGVKD. V lost 4 bases, J lost 1 base, and 6 bases stayed unmatched. The CDR3 here is CAISVTGQQNTEAFF. In DNA, the CDR3 is TGTGCCATCAGTGTAACGGGACAGCAGAACACTGAAGCTTTCTTT.

The chain carries TRBV6-5 and TRBJ2-3; D uncertain. The V end was cut by 4 bases, the J end by 5 bases, with 10 bases between. This CDR3 spans 13 amino acids. CDR1 is MNHEY and CDR2 is SVGAGI in the germline V gene. The CDR3 sequence: CASSLRSLDTQYF. DNA of the CDR3: TGTGCCAGCAGTTTACGATCTTTAGATACGCAGTATTTT.

The chain employs TRBV11-2 and TRBJ2-1; D unclear. Between the trimmed V and J ends, which lost 0 bases and 9 bases, there was a span of 9 bases. The CDR3 contains 13 residues. The V gene's germline CDR1 is SGHAT and CDR2 FQNNGV. The CDR3 loop reads CASSLDLGIEQFF. The CDR3 DNA reads TGTGCCAGCAGCTTAGATTTGGGGATTGAGCAGTTCTTC.

The chain is built from TRBV5-1 and TRBJ1-1, with D possibly TRBD1 on 6 matching bases. The germline V and J ends were trimmed by 0 bases and 6 bases, with 9 bases remaining between them. Germline loops: CDR1 SGHRS, CDR2 YFSETQ. The length of the CDR3 is 13 residues. This chain's CDR3 is CASSLGGQAEAFF. In nucleotides, the CDR3 is TGCGCCAGCAGCTTGGGGGGACAAGCTGAAGCTTTCTTT. The variable domain in full, completed from reference TRBV5-1 and TRBJ1-1, reads KAGVTQTPRYLIKTRGQQVTLSCSPISGHRSVSWYQQTPGQGLQFLFEYFSETQRNKGNFPGRFSGRQFSNSRSEMNVSTLELGDSALYLCASSLGGQAEAFFGQGTRLTVV.

The V gene is TRBV5-4, the J gene TRBJ1-1; the match to TRBD1 covers 7 bases. The CDR3 contains 17 residues. CDR1 is SGHNT, CDR2 YYREEE, per germline (reference sequence). Unmatched junction bases numbered 19, after V lost 6 bases and J lost 5 bases. This CDR3 reads CASTRRWGFDRETEAFF. The CDR3 nucleotides are TGTGCCAGCACAAGACGGTGGGGTTTTGACAGGGAGACTGAAGCTTTCTTT.

This chain uses TRBV19 with TRBJ2-7, with D uncertain. V shed 5 bases and J shed 6 bases, with 17 bases lying between them. The CDR3 sequence is 14 residues long. CDR1 is LNHDA and CDR2 is SQIVND in the germline V gene (reference sequence). CDR3 sequence: CASSSHSFQSEQYF. CDR3 in DNA: TGTGCCAGTAGTTCCCACAGTTTCCAGAGCGAGCAGTACTTC. Drawing the rest from reference TRBV19 and TRBJ2-7, the complete variable domain is DGGITQSPKYLFRKEGQNVTLSCEQNLNHDAMYWYRQDPGQGLRLIYYSQIVNDFQKGDIAEGYSVSREKKESFPLTVTSAQKNPTAFYLCASSSHSFQSEQYFGPGTRLTVT.

In this sample, this clone turned up once. The rearrangement uses TRBV5-1 and TRBJ2-6, with 10 bases that match TRBD1. Germline assignment: CDR1 SGHRS and CDR2 YFSETQ. This CDR3 is built from 18 residues. V trimming: 2 bases; J trimming: 2 bases; junction bases outside the gene matches: 7. CDR3 in amino acids: CASSFFTGQGTGANVLTF. CDR3 nucleotides: TGCGCCAGCAGCTTTTTCACGGGACAGGGGACTGGGGCCAACGTCCTGACTTTC.

The chain carries TRBV29-1 and TRBJ1-4; D call uncertain. With 3 bases removed from V and 5 bases from J, the gap between germline ends came to 1 base. This CDR3 spans 10 amino acids. Germline-derived CDR1 and CDR2 are SQVTM and ANQGSEA. The CDR3 sequence: CSVENEKLFF. The DNA of the CDR3 is TGCAGCGTTGAGAATGAAAAACTGTTTTTT.

The chain has TRBV10-3 and TRBJ2-1; 14 nucleotides align to TRBD2. With 11 bases clipped from V and 7 bases from J, the junction kept 10 bases outside the gene matches. Germline V gene lookup returns CDR1 ENHRY and CDR2 SYGVKD. The CDR3 contains 15 residues. Written as DNA, the CDR3 is TGTGCCGCCGATGAGGGACTAGCGGGAGCAAATGAGCAGTTCTTC. It yields the protein CAADEGLAGANEQFF.

The V call is TRBV7-9, the J call TRBJ1-1; 7 positions match TRBD1. The CDR3 is 15 amino acids. Germline CDR1 reads SEHNR; CDR2 reads FQNEAQ (reference sequence). The trim removed 5 bases at V and 3 bases at J, leaving 9 bases unmatched. Written as DNA, the CDR3 is TGTGCCAGCAGCGTATTACAGGGGCAGGACACTGAAGCTTTCTTT. It is translated as CASSVLQGQDTEAFF. Filled out from reference TRBV7-9 and TRBJ1-1, the complete variable domain reads DTGVSQNPRHKITKRGQNVTFRCDPISEHNRLYWYRQTLGQGPEFLTYFQNEAQLEKSRLLSDRFSAERPKGSFSTLEIQRTEQGDSAMYLCASSVLQGQDTEAFFGQGTRLTVV.

V and J are TRBV4-1 and TRBJ2-7, with TRBD2 matching 12 bases. The junction had 5 bases not matched to a gene; V was cut back by 3 bases and J by 5 bases. The CDR3 loop spans 15 amino acids. Germline V gives CDR1 MGHRA, CDR2 YSYEKL. CDR3 sequence: CASSQALAGGHEQYF. The CDR3 region has the DNA TGCGCCAGCAGCCAGGCACTAGCGGGGGGCCACGAGCAGTACTTC.

The rearrangement uses TRBV30 and TRBJ1-2; a possible D gene is TRBD1 (5 bases). Trimming stripped 3 bases from V and 0 bases from J, with 8 bases between. The CDR3 runs to 13 residues. Germline CDR1 is GTSNPN and CDR2 is SVGIG (reference sequence). The CDR3 DNA sequence: TGTGCCTGGAGAGAGACAGCTAACTATGGCTACACCTTC. Translating gives CAWRETANYGYTF.

The rearrangement joins TRBV9 to TRBJ2-1; 7 bases agree with TRBD2. This CDR3 comprises 15 residues. Germline CDR1 and CDR2: SGDLS and YYNGEE. Losses at the gene ends were 4 bases for V and 6 bases for J; bases not matched to a gene: 10. The CDR3 region is CASSPPGTIGNEQFF. CDR3 nucleotide sequence: TGTGCCAGCAGCCCCCCGGGGACTATTGGCAATGAGCAGTTCTTC.

The rearrangement links TRBV4-2 to TRBJ2-7; TRBD1 matches at 9 bases. The CDR3 has 16 residues. The germline gives CDR1 LGHNA, CDR2 YNFKEQ. Trimming cost V 2 bases and J 3 bases; bases outside gene matches: 8. The CDR3 sequence: CASSQTTQGAYYEQYF. The CDR3 DNA follows: TGTGCCAGCAGCCAAACAACACAGGGGGCCTACTACGAGCAGTACTTC.

Only one count was recorded for this clone. One end of the junction is discordant with germline, which a read error may explain. This chain joins TRBV5-4 and TRBJ2-5, with 9 bases identical to TRBD1. This CDR3 contains 12 residues. Germline CDR1 and CDR2: SGHNT and YYREEE (reference sequence). The CDR3 is CGTGSNQETQYF. In DNA, the CDR3 is TGCGGGACAGGGTCGAACCAAGAGACCCAGTACTTC.

The V call is TRBV25-1, the J call TRBJ1-5; 9 positions agree with TRBD1. The V gene end was trimmed by 3 bases and the J gene end by 6 bases; junction bases not matched to a gene: 3. This CDR3 comprises 14 residues. The V gene's germline CDR1 is MGHDK and CDR2 SYGVNS. The CDR3 DNA reads TGTGCCAGCAGTGAGACAGGGGGGAGTCAGCCCCAGCATTTT. This encodes CASSETGGSQPQHF.

V usage is TRBV30 and J usage is TRBJ1-5, with 8 bases identical to TRBD1. The CDR3 loop spans 17 amino acids. V shed 1 base, J shed 0 bases, and the junction held 8 bases outside the gene matches. The germline CDR1 and CDR2 sequences are GTSNPN and SVGIG (reference sequence). The CDR3 reads CAWSAQGGLYSNQPQHF. Here the CDR3 DNA reads TGTGCCTGGAGTGCACAGGGGGGCTTGTATAGCAATCAGCCCCAGCATTTT.

The chain couples TRBV7-2 to TRBJ2-5, with D uncertain. CDR1 is SGHTA, CDR2 FQGNSA, per germline. This CDR3 spans 11 amino acids. Trimming removed 5 bases from V and 7 bases from J, with 8 bases in between. CDR3 sequence: CASSPLATQYF. CDR3 in DNA: TGTGCCAGCAGCCCATTAGCGACCCAGTACTTC.

The gene calls are TRBV6-5 and TRBJ1-2, with D maybe TRBD1 (6 bases). V was cut by 0 bases and J by 2 bases, with 7 bases left in between. Germline-derived CDR1 and CDR2 are MNHEY and SVGAGI. This CDR3 is built from 14 residues. The CDR3: CASSYSGGNYGYTF. As DNA, the CDR3 is TGTGCCAGCAGTTACTCAGGGGGGAACTATGGCTACACCTTC.

CDR3 bases: TGTGCCTGGAGTCGTGGGGCAGTCGGGGCCAAAAACATTCAGTACTTC. This sequence encodes CAWSRGAVGAKNIQYF. The rearrangement joins TRBV30 to TRBJ2-4; D is possibly TRBD1 (5 bases). Germline values: CDR1 GTSNPN, CDR2 SVGIG (reference sequence). Deletions cut 2 bases from V and 1 base from J, with 15 bases between. This CDR3 comprises 16 residues.

This clone is a singleton in its sample. The rearrangement uses TRBV5-8 and TRBJ2-5; D is perhaps TRBD2 (5 bases). The CDR3 covers 14 residues. Germline V gene data show CDR1 as SGHTS and CDR2 as YDEGEE. V gave up 5 bases and J gave up 0 bases, with 11 bases separating them. As DNA, the CDR3 is TGTGCCAGCAGACCGAGACTAAACCAAGAGACCCAGTACTTC. The encoded protein is CASRPRLNQETQYF.

The rearrangement joins TRBV5-1 to TRBJ1-5; perhaps TRBD1 as D (6 bases). V lost 4 bases and J 4 bases, leaving 18 bases between the germline ends. The CDR3 is 16 residues long. The V gene's germline CDR1 is SGHRS and CDR2 YFSETQ. The CDR3: CASSLDGTFDNQPQHF. In DNA form, the CDR3 reads TGCGCCAGCAGCCTTGACGGGACATTTGATAATCAGCCCCAGCATTTT. Complete variable domain (other parts from reference TRBV5-1 and TRBJ1-5): KAGVTQTPRYLIKTRGQQVTLSCSPISGHRSVSWYQQTPGQGLQFLFEYFSETQRNKGNFPGRFSGRQFSNSRSEMNVSTLELGDSALYLCASSLDGTFDNQPQHFGDGTRLSIL.

A note on this clone: A read error may account for a junction end that differs from germline. This chain joins TRBV10-3 and TRBJ1-1, with TRBD1 matching over 7 bases. The germline gives CDR1 ENHRY, CDR2 SYGVKD. This CDR3 is 13 amino acids long. The CDR3 coding sequence is TGTGCCATCACTGAGGGGGCCGGTACTGAAGCTTTCTTT. Its protein product is CAITEGAGTEAFF.

The genes are TRBV14 and TRBJ1-1; 9 bases align to TRBD1. There are 15 residues in the CDR3. Germline-derived CDR1 and CDR2 are SGHDN and FVKESK. The J segment lost 0 bases and the V segment lost 2 bases, leaving 1 base of the junction unmatched. CDR3 protein: CASSQRQGVNTEAFF. CDR3 coding DNA: TGTGCCAGCAGCCAACGACAGGGGGTGAACACTGAAGCTTTCTTT.

This chain joins TRBV7-3 and TRBJ1-2; D is uncertain. With 6 bases removed from V and 10 bases from J, the gap between germline ends came to 21 bases. This CDR3 contains 14 residues. Germline V gene sequence: CDR1 SGHTA, CDR2 FQGTGA. CDR3 coding DNA: TGTGCCAGCAGTCATAGACACCGGGTTCTGAACTACACCTTC. Translating it yields CASSHRHRVLNYTF.

The V gene is TRBV7-9, the J gene TRBJ2-2; no clear D gene. The length of the CDR3 is 15 residues. V was clipped by 1 base and J by 2 bases, with 8 bases between them. Per the germline V gene, CDR1 is SEHNR and CDR2 is FQNEAQ (reference sequence). The CDR3 loop is CASSLVPENTGELFF. DNA for the CDR3: TGTGCCAGCAGCTTAGTCCCAGAAAACACCGGGGAGCTGTTTTTT.

The chain has TRBV27 and TRBJ1-1; no clear D. Germline CDR1 and CDR2: MNHEY and SMNVEV (reference sequence). This CDR3 region has 12 residues. The germline V and J ends were trimmed by 2 bases and 1 base, with 2 bases remaining between them. The CDR3 DNA reads as TGTGCCAGCAGTTTAGAGAACACTGAAGCTTTCTTT. Its translation is CASSLENTEAFF.

The V and J genes are TRBV2 and TRBJ2-7; 9 nucleotides align to TRBD1. V shed 6 bases, J shed 3 bases, and the junction held 12 bases outside the gene matches. CDR1 and CDR2 from the germline V gene are SNHLY and FYNNEI. The CDR3 covers 16 residues. DNA of the CDR3: TGTGCCAGCAGCAAATCCACCGGGACAGGGAACTACGAGCAGTACTTC. It encodes CASSKSTGTGNYEQYF.